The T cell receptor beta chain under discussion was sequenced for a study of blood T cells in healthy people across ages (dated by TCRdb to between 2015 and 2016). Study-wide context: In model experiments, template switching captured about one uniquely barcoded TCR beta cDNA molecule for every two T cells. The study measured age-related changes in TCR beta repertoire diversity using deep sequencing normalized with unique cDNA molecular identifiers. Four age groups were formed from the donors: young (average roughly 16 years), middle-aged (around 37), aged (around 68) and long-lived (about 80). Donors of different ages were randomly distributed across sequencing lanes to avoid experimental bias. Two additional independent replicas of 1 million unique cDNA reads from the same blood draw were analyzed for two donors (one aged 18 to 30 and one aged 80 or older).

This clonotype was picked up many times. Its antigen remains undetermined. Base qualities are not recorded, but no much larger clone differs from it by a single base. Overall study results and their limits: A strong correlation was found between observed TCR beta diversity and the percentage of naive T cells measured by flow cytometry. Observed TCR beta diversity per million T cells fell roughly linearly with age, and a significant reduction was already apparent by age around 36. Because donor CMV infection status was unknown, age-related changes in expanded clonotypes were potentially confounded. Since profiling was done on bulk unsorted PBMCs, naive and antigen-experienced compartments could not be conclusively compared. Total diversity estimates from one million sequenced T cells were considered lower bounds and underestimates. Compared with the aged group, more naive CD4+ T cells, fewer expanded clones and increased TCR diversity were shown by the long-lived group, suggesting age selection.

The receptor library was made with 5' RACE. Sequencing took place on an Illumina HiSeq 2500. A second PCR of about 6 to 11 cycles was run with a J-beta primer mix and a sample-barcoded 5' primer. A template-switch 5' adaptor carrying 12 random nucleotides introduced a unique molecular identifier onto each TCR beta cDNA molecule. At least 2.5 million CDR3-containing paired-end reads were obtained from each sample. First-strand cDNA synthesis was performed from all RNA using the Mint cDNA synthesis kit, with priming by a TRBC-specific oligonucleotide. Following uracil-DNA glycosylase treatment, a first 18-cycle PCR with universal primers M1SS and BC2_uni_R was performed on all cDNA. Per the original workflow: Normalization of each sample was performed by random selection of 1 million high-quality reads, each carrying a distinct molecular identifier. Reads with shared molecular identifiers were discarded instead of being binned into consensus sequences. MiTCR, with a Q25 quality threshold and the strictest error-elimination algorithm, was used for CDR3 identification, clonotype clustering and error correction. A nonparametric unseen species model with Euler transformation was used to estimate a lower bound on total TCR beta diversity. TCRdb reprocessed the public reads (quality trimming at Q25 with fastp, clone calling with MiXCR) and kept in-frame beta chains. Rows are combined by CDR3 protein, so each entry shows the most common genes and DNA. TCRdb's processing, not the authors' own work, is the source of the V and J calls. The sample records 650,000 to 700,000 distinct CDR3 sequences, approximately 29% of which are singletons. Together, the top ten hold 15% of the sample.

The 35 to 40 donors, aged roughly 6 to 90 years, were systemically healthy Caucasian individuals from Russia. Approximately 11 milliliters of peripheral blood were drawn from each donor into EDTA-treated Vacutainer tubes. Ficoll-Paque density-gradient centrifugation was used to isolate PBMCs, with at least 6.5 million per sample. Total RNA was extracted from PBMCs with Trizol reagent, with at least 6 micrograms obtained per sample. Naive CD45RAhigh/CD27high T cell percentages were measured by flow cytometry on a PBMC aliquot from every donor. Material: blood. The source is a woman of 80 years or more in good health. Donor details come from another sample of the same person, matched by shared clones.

The DNA sequence follows: TGCAGCGTTGAGGGGACACCGAACACTGAAGCTTTCTTT. Translated, it gives CSVEGTPNTEAFF. This chain joins TRBV29-1 to TRBJ1-1, and the D gene may be TRBD1, 6 bases matching. V gives up 3 bases and J gives up 1 base, and the segment between their germline ends measures 9 bases. Its CDR3 holds 13 amino acids, cysteine through phenylalanine. The only DNA kept is the CDR3, 39 bases in frame from the first base. The germline V gene encodes CDR1 SQVTM and CDR2 ANQGSEA.